The 25 T cell receptor beta chains below were found in one sample sequenced in a study of CD8+ T cells in alopecia areata. RNA, once extracted, was reverse transcribed into cDNA for use as the sequencing template. Repertoires were generated with immunoSEQ multiplex PCR, while TCRdb's copy carries only in-frame clones and drops some. The data contain roughly 120,000 clones, roughly 69% of them singletons. Sequenced sample: CD4+ T cells sorted from blood. Receptors were obtained from a human donor in good health.

The rearrangement uses TRBV29-1 and TRBJ2-2; 11 positions match TRBD2. Germline assignment: CDR1 SQVTM and CDR2 ANQGSEA. The CDR3 contains 15 residues. V shed 4 bases and J 7 bases; nucleotides not matched to a gene: 8. CDR3 coding DNA: TGCAGCGTTGGAACTAGCGGGGGAAAGGGCGGGGAGCTGTTTTTT. It translates to CSVGTSGGKGGELFF.

CDR3 nucleotide sequence: TGTGCCAGCTCACTAGACTCGAGGACAGGCTACGAGCAGTACTTC. Its protein is CASSLDSRTGYEQYF. The chain carries TRBV18 and TRBJ2-7, with TRBD1 matching 7 bases. This CDR3 has 15 amino acids. With V trimmed by 4 bases and J by 3 bases, 9 bases remained unmatched. Germline V lookup: CDR1 KGHSH, CDR2 LQKENI. The variable domain in full, completed from reference TRBV18 and TRBJ2-7, reads NAGVMQNPRHLVRRRGQEARLRCSPMKGHSHVYWYRQLPEEGLKFMVYLQKENIIDESGMPKERFSAEFPKEGPSILRIQQVVRGDSAAYFCASSLDSRTGYEQYFGPGTRLTVT.

The chain carries TRBV5-6 and TRBJ2-3, with 7 bases that match TRBD2. Germline values: CDR1 SGHDT, CDR2 YYEEEE. V gave up 0 bases and J gave up 5 bases; unmatched junction bases: 6. There are 15 residues in the CDR3. CDR3 DNA: TGTGCCAGCAGCTTGGTTGGACTAGGAGGAGATACGCAGTATTTT. Translating gives CASSLVGLGGDTQYF.

This chain connects TRBV5-1 to TRBJ1-4; D possibly corresponds to TRBD1 (6 bases). The length of the CDR3 is 13 residues. CDR1 SGHRS and CDR2 YFSETQ come from the germline V gene. Trimming removed 6 bases from V and 5 bases from J, with 11 bases in between. CDR3 protein: CASKTGLNEKLFF. The CDR3 DNA reads TGCGCCAGCAAGACAGGACTAAATGAAAAACTGTTTTTT.

V and J are TRBV19 and TRBJ1-1; 9 bases map to TRBD1. Per the germline V gene, CDR1 is LNHDA and CDR2 is SQIVND (reference sequence). The CDR3 covers 14 residues. V lost 4 bases to trimming and J lost 5 bases; unmatched junction nucleotides: 5. This chain's CDR3 is CASSRTGERTEAFF. The CDR3 region has the DNA TGTGCCAGTAGTAGGACAGGGGAAAGAACTGAAGCTTTCTTT.

The J gene is TRBJ2-3, the V gene TRBV19, with TRBD2 as a possible D gene (7 bases). V shed 3 bases and J shed 5 bases, with 12 bases lying between them. Germline V gives CDR1 LNHDA, CDR2 SQIVND (reference sequence). The CDR3 is 14 amino acids. In nucleotides, the CDR3 is TGTGCCAGTAGTATGCCCGGGGGGCAAGATACGCAGTATTTT. Translation: CASSMPGGQDTQYF.

The chain carries TRBV11-2 and TRBJ2-4; TRBD1 aligns across 9 bases. This CDR3 is built from 14 residues. V lost 3 bases and J lost 6; bases outside the gene matches: 3. Germline CDR1 and CDR2: SGHAT and FQNNGV. This CDR3 reads CASSFGQGTNIQYF. The CDR3 DNA sequence: TGTGCCAGCAGCTTCGGACAGGGGACAAACATTCAGTACTTC.

V gene TRBV27 combines with J gene TRBJ1-6; a possible D gene is TRBD1 (5 bases). Germline CDR1 and CDR2: MNHEY and SMNVEV (reference sequence). Trimming removed 2 bases at V and 7 bases at J, with 15 bases between. There are 16 residues in the CDR3. CDR3 sequence reads: CASSLLAGRINSPLHF. The CDR3 DNA sequence: TGTGCCAGCAGTTTACTGGCGGGACGGATAAATTCACCCCTCCACTTT.

This clone was seen only a few times. The genes are TRBV4-1 and TRBJ2-1; no reliable D call. Trimming stripped 4 bases from V and 0 bases from J, with 10 bases between. This CDR3 comprises 15 residues. CDR1 and CDR2 from the germline V gene are MGHRA and YSYEKL. The CDR3 DNA sequence: TGCGCCAGCAGCCCGGACGCCACCTCCTACAATGAGCAGTTCTTC. It translates to CASSPDATSYNEQFF.

About this clone itself: Within the sample, other DNA sequences also encode this same CDR3. The chain links TRBV30 to TRBJ1-1; D not resolved. V shed 0 bases and J shed 1 base, with 6 bases lying between them. This CDR3 spans 13 amino acids. CDR1 is GTSNPN, CDR2 SVGIG, per germline (reference sequence). The CDR3 region is CAWSVQPNTEAFF. The CDR3 nucleotides are TGTGCCTGGAGTGTACAACCGAACACTGAAGCTTTCTTT.

The chain uses TRBV2 and TRBJ1-5; D gene uncertain. The CDR3 covers 14 residues. Germline V gives CDR1 SNHLY, CDR2 FYNNEI. Trimming left V 7 bases short and J 1 base short, with 11 bases between. This CDR3 reads CASNGGMSNQPQHF. CDR3 nucleotides: TGTGCCAGCAACGGAGGGATGAGCAATCAGCCCCAGCATTTT.

In this sample, this clone turned up once. V and J are TRBV4-1 and TRBJ2-2; perhaps TRBD2 as D (7 bases). This CDR3 comprises 15 residues. The V and J ends lost 6 bases and 6 bases respectively, with 17 bases between them. The germline CDR1 and CDR2 sequences are MGHRA and YSYEKL. The CDR3 region has the DNA TGCGCCAGCAGGGAGATGGGGGGGGCCCCCGGGGAGCTGTTTTTT. This encodes CASREMGGAPGELFF.

This chain links TRBV9 with TRBJ2-3; D remains unclear. The CDR3 runs to 13 residues. CDR1 is SGDLS and CDR2 is YYNGEE in the germline V gene. V lost 0 bases to trimming and J lost 6 bases, with 8 bases between them. The CDR3 here is CASSVVVEDTQYF. DNA of the CDR3: TGTGCCAGCAGCGTAGTTGTGGAGGATACGCAGTATTTT.

This clone appeared a single time. CDR3 nucleotides: TGCGCCAGCAGCCCCACCGGGACTAGGCTTGTCGATACGCAGTATTTT. Translating gives CASSPTGTRLVDTQYF. The genes are TRBV5-1 and TRBJ2-3; 8 bases map to TRBD2. CDR1 is SGHRS and CDR2 is YFSETQ in the germline V gene. The V and J ends lost 4 bases and 6 bases, in that order; junction bases with no gene match: 13. The CDR3 is 16 residues long.

The rearrangement links TRBV5-1 to TRBJ2-7; D not resolved. In germline, CDR1 is SGHRS, CDR2 YFSETQ. Trimming removed 4 bases at V and 6 bases at J, with 14 bases between. The CDR3 loop spans 13 amino acids. The CDR3 sequence: CASSPSVASEQYF. The DNA for the CDR3 is TGCGCCAGCAGCCCCTCTGTGGCCAGCGAGCAGTACTTC.

The V and J genes are TRBV20-1 and TRBJ1-1; no definite D call. This CDR3 has 11 amino acids. Deletions cut 3 bases from V and 13 bases from J, with 15 bases between. Germline CDR1 reads DFQATT; CDR2 reads SNEGSKA (reference sequence). The CDR3 DNA is TGCAGTGCTAGGGGCACAGCCGAGGATTTCTTT. This codes for CSARGTAEDFF.

V is TRBV25-1 and J is TRBJ1-2, with TRBD1 matching 8 bases. This CDR3 region has 13 residues. After removal of 6 bases from V and 7 bases from J, the junction contained 7 bases not matched to a gene. The V gene's germline CDR1 is MGHDK and CDR2 SYGVNS. CDR3 amino acids: CASRRGQGTGYTF. The CDR3 nucleotides read TGTGCCAGCAGGAGAGGACAGGGAACTGGCTACACCTTC.

This clone has more than one count but fewer than ten. The chain carries TRBV19 and TRBJ2-1; possible D gene TRBD2, 5 bases. There are 12 residues in the CDR3. Trimming cost V 6 bases and J 9 bases, with 12 bases left between them. Looked up from germline, CDR1 is LNHDA and CDR2 is SQIVND (reference sequence). CDR3 amino acids: CASSRPGGEQFF. DNA of the CDR3: TGTGCCAGTAGCCGCCCAGGAGGTGAGCAGTTCTTC.

V gene TRBV30 combines with J gene TRBJ1-2, with D possibly being TRBD1 (6 bases). V gave up 3 bases and J gave up 3 bases, with 11 bases separating them. Germline V gene data show CDR1 as GTSNPN and CDR2 as SVGIG (reference sequence). The CDR3 is 13 amino acids. In DNA, the CDR3 is TGTGCCTGGAGGTCAGGGGTAGACTATGGCTACACCTTC. Residues: CAWRSGVDYGYTF.

The gene calls are TRBV29-1 and TRBJ2-7, with D perhaps TRBD1 (6 bases). This CDR3 has 14 amino acids. CDR1 and CDR2 from the germline V gene are SQVTM and ANQGSEA. V lost 5 bases and J 5 bases, leaving 19 bases between the germline ends. The CDR3 DNA reads as TGCAGCGTTCACAGTGGGGGCCTCGGGGACGAGCAGTACTTC. Translation gives CSVHSGGLGDEQYF.

The chain is built from TRBV11-2 and TRBJ2-5; perhaps TRBD1 as D (6 bases). CDR3 size: 15 residues. CDR1 is SGHAT, CDR2 FQNNGV, per germline. V was clipped by 5 bases and J by 5 bases, with 18 bases between them. The CDR3 spells CASSLGTKVQETQYF. The CDR3 nucleotides are TGTGCCAGCAGCCTCGGGACAAAGGTTCAGGAGACCCAGTACTTC.

This clone was observed a few times. This chain uses TRBV29-1 with TRBJ2-7; the D is unclear. V shed 7 bases and J shed 1 base, with 11 bases lying between them. In germline, CDR1 is SQVTM, CDR2 ANQGSEA. This CDR3 contains 12 residues. CDR3 in DNA: TGCAGCGCCGAGACGGAATCCTACGAGCAGTACTTC. Its protein product is CSAETESYEQYF.

The gene calls are TRBV30 and TRBJ1-2; possibly TRBD1 for D (5 bases). The CDR3 spans 11 residues. V lost 2 bases, J lost 6 bases, and 7 bases lay in between. The germline gives CDR1 GTSNPN, CDR2 SVGIG (reference sequence). The CDR3 nucleotides read TGTGCCTGGAGTAGGGGAGATGGCTACACCTTC. Translated, it gives CAWSRGDGYTF.

This clone came up once. The gene calls are TRBV2 and TRBJ2-4; no clear D gene. The CDR3 has 11 residues. Trimming stripped 4 bases from V and 6 bases from J, with 4 bases between. CDR1 is SNHLY and CDR2 is FYNNEI in the germline V gene. CDR3 protein: CASSGVNIQYF. The DNA for the CDR3 is TGTGCCAGCAGTGGGGTAAACATTCAGTACTTC.

The chain is built from TRBV19 and TRBJ1-5; D not certain. The CDR3 runs to 15 residues. In germline, CDR1 is LNHDA, CDR2 SQIVND (reference sequence). The ends were cut back, 10 bases at V and 0 bases at J, with 16 bases in the middle. CDR3: CATTPTENSNQPQHF. The CDR3, as DNA: TGTGCCACAACGCCGACGGAGAATAGCAATCAGCCCCAGCATTTT.